What follows are 7 T cell receptor beta chains derived from one specimen sequenced in a study of T cell responses to AZD1222 COVID-19 vaccine. TCRdb's table, derived via immunoSEQ multiplex PCR, lists solely in-frame clones and lacks some. The repertoire includes about 96,000 clones, 85% to 90% of them detected once, and approximately 24% sits in the top ten. The sample consisted of peripheral blood, taken on day 0 of AZD1222 vaccination. These TCRs come from an adult in good health.

The genes are TRBV7-9 and TRBJ2-7; TRBD1 agrees at 7 bases. The germline gives CDR1 SEHNR, CDR2 FQNEAQ (reference sequence). The CDR3 length is 19 residues. The trim removed 3 bases at V and 2 bases at J, leaving 19 bases unmatched. The CDR3 DNA is TGTGCCAGCAGCTTCTTATACGGGACAGAGGGCCTCGTCGCCTACGAGCAGTACTTC. This sequence encodes CASSFLYGTEGLVAYEQYF.

This clone appeared a single time. The rearrangement joins TRBV7-8 to TRBJ2-1, with D uncertain. Germline V gives CDR1 SGHVS, CDR2 FQNEAQ. The V end was cut by 0 bases, the J end by 10 bases, with 7 bases between. The CDR3 spans 12 residues. This chain's CDR3 is CASSLARKEQFF. The CDR3 nucleotides read TGTGCCAGCAGCTTAGCGAGGAAAGAGCAGTTCTTC.

Of note for this clone: At one boundary the junction diverges from the germline segment, which might be a read error. The rearrangement uses TRBV20-1 and TRBJ2-7; weak D call: TRBD2 (5 bases). This CDR3 has 9 residues. Germline-derived CDR1 and CDR2 are DFQATT and SNEGSKA (reference sequence). The CDR3 reads CSAGPSPFF. CDR3 coding DNA: TGCAGTGCTGGTCCTAGCCCGTTCTTC.

The rearrangement joins TRBV12-3 or TRBV12-4 to TRBJ2-2; D remains ambiguous. V was clipped by 2 bases and J by 3 bases, with 4 bases between them. This CDR3 comprises 13 residues. CDR3: CASSLLDTGELFF. The CDR3 region has the DNA TGTGCCAGCAGTTTACTTGACACCGGGGAGCTGTTTTTT.

This clone was counted only a few times. The rearrangement uses TRBV7-2 and TRBJ1-2, with 7 positions matching TRBD1. Trimming at V came to 5 bases and at J to 2 bases, leaving 5 bases not matched to a gene. Germline CDR1 reads SGHTA; CDR2 reads FQGNSA. CDR3 length: 14 residues. DNA for the CDR3: TGTGCCAGCAGCATCCGGGACAGAAACTATGGCTACACCTTC. Translation: CASSIRDRNYGYTF.

J is TRBJ1-5 and V is TRBV6-5; D is uncertain. Germline assignment: CDR1 MNHEY and CDR2 SVGAGI. V lost 8 bases and J 0 bases, leaving 14 bases between the germline ends. The CDR3 spans 15 residues. CDR3 in DNA: TGTGCCAGCTCAGTGACGGGGTATAGCAATCAGCCCCAGCATTTT. Its protein product is CASSVTGYSNQPQHF.

This clone was detected a few times. The chain recombines TRBV5-6 with TRBJ1-5, with D possibly matching TRBD1 (5 bases). V was trimmed by 3 bases and J by 4 bases, leaving 14 bases between them. This CDR3 spans 15 amino acids. Germline assignment: CDR1 SGHDT and CDR2 YYEEEE. The CDR3 sequence: CASSWALGRNQPQHF. In DNA form, the CDR3 reads TGTGCCAGCAGCTGGGCCCTGGGGCGGAATCAGCCCCAGCATTTT.